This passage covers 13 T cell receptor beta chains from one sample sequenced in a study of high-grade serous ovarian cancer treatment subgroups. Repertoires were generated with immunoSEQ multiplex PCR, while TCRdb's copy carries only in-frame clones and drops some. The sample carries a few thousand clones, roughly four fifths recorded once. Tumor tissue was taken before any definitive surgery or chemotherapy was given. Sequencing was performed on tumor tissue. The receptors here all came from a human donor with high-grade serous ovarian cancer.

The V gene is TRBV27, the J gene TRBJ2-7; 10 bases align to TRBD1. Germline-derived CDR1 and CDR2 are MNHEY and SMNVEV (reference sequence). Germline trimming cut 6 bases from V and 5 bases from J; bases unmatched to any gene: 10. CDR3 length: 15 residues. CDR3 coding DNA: TGTGCCAGCAGCCTCGGGACAGGGGTCCAGAACGAGCAGTACTTC. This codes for CASSLGTGVQNEQYF.

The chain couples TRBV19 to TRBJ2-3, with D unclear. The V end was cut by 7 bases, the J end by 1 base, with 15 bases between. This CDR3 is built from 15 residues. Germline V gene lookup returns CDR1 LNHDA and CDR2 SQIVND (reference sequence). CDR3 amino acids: CASTLTGSRTDTQYF. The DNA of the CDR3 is TGTGCCAGTACCCTAACGGGCAGCCGCACAGATACGCAGTATTTT.

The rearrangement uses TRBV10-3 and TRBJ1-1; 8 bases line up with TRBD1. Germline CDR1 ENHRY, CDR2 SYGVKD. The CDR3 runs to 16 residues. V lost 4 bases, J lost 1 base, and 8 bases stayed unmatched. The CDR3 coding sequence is TGTGCCATCAGTGGGGGGGACAGGATGTGGAACACTGAAGCTTTCTTT. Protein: CAISGGDRMWNTEAFF.

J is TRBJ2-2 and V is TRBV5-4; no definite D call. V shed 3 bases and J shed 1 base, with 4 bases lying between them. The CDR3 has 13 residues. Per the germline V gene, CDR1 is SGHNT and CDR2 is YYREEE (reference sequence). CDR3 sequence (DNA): TGTGCCAGCAGCTGGGAGAACACCGGGGAGCTGTTTTTT. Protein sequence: CASSWENTGELFF. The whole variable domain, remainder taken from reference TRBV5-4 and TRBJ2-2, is ETGVTQSPTHLIKTRGQQVTLRCSSQSGHNTVSWYQQALGQGPQFIFQYYREEENGRGNFPPRFSGLQFPNYSSELNVNALELDDSALYLCASSWENTGELFFGEGSRLTVL.

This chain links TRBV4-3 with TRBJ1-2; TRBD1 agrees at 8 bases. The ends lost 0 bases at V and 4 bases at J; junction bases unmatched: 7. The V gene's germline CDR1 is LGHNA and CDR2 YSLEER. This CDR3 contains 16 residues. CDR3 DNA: TGCGCCAGCAGCCAAGACTTTCAGGGGGCTCGCTATGGCTACACCTTC. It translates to CASSQDFQGARYGYTF.

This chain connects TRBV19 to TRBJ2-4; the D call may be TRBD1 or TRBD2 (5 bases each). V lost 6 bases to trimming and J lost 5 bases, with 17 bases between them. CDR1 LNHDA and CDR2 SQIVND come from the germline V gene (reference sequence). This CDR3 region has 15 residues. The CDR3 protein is CASRSTRDGQNIQYF. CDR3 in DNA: TGTGCCAGTAGAAGTACCCGGGACGGTCAAAACATTCAGTACTTC.

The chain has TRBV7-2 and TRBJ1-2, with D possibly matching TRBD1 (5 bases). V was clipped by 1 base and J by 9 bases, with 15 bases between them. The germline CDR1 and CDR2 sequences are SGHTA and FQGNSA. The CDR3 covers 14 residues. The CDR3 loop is CASSLGGGAQRYTF. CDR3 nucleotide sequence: TGTGCCAGCAGCTTAGGGGGGGGAGCCCAACGCTACACCTTC.

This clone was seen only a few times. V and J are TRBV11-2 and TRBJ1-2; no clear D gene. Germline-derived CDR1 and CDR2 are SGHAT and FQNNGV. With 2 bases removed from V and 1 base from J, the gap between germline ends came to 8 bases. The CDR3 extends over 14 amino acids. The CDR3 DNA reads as TGTGCCAGCAGCTTAAGTCGGCTTAACTATGGCTACACCTTC. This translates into CASSLSRLNYGYTF.

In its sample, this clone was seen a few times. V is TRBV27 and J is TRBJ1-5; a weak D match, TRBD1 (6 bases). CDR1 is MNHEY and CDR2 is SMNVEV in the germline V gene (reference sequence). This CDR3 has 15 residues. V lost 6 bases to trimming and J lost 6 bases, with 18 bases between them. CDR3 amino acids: CASRGPGGAGQPQHF. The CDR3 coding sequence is TGTGCCAGCAGGGGACCGGGGGGGGCGGGTCAGCCCCAGCATTTT.

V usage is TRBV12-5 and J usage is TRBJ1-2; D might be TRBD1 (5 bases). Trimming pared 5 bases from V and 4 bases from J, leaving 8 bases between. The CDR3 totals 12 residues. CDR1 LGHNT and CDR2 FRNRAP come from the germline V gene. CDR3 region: CASGAGGYGYTF. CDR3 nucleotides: TGTGCTAGTGGTGCTGGGGGCTATGGCTACACCTTC.

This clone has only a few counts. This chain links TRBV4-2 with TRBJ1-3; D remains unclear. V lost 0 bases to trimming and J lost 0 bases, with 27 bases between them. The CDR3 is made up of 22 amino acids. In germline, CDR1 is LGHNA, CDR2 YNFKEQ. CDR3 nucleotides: TGTGCCAGCAGCCAAGATCCTCTTTTTTTGAATTCGCTAGGCCCCTCTGGAAACACCATATATTTT. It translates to CASSQDPLFLNSLGPSGNTIYF.

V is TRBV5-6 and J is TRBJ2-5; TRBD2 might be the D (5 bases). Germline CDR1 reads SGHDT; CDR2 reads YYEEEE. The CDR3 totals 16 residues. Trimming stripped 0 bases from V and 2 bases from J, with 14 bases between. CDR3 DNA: TGTGCCAGCAGCTTGGTCGGCAGGAGGTTACAAGAGACCCAGTACTTC. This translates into CASSLVGRRLQETQYF. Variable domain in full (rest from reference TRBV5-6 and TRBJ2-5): DAGVTQSPTHLIKTRGQQVTLRCSPKSGHDTVSWYQQALGQGPQFIFQYYEEEERQRGNFPDRFSGHQFPNYSSELNVNALLLGDSALYLCASSLVGRRLQETQYFGPGTRLLVL.

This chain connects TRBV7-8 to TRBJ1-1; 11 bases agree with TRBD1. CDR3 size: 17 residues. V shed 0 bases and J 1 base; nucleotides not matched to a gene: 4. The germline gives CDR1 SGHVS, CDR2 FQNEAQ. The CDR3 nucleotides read TGTGCCAGCAGCTTAGCGCCCGGGACAGGGGGGAACACTGAAGCTTTCTTT. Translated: CASSLAPGTGGNTEAFF.